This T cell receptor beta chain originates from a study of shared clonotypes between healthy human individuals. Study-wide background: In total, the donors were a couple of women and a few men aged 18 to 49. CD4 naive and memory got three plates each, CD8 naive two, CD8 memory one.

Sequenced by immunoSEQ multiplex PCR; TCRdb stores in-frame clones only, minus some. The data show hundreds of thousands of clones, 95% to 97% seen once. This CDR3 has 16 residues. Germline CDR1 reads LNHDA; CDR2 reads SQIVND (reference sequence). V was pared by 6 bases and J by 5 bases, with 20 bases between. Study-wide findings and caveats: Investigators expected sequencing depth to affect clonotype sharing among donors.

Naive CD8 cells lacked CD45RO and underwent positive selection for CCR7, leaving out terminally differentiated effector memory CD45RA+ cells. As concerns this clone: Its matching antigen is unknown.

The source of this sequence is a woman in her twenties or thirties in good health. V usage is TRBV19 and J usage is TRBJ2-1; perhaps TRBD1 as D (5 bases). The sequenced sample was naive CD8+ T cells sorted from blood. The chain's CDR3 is CASSPWTQGTHNEQFF. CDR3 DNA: TGTGCCAGTAGCCCATGGACGCAGGGAACCCACAATGAGCAGTTCTTC.